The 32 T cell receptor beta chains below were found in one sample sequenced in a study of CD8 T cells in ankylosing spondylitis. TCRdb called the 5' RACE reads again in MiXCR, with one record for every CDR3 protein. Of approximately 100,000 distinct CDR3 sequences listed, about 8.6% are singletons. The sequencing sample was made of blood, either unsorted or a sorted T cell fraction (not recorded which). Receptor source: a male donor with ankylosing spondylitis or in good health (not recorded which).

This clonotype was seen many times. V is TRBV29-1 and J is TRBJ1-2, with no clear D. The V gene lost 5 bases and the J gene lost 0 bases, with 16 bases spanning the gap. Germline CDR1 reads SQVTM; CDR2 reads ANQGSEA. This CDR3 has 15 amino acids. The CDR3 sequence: CSVNRRTATNYGYTF. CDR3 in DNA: TGCAGCGTTAACCGGAGGACCGCTACTAACTATGGCTACACCTTC.

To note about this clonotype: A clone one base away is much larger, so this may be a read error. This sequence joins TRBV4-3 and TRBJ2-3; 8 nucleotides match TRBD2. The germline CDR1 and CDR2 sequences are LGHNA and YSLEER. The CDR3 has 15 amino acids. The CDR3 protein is CASSQAGGATATQYF. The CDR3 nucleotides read TGCGCCAGCAGCCAGGCCGGGGGGGCCACAGCTACGCAGTATTTT.

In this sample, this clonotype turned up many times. The CDR3 nucleotides read TGCAGTGCTACCCACTTACAGAACCAAGAGACCCAGTACTTC. Its protein is CSATHLQNQETQYF. The genes are TRBV20-1 and TRBJ2-5; the D is unclear. Trimming removed 4 bases from V and 0 bases from J, with 12 bases in between. This CDR3 contains 14 residues. Per germline, CDR1 DFQATT and CDR2 SNEGSKA (reference sequence).

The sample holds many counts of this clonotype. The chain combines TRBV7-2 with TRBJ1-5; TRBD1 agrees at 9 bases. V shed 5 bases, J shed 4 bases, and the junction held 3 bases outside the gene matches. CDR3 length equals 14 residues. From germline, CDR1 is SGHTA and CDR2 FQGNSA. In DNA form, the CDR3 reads TGTGCCAGCAGCCAAGGGACAGGGAATCAGCCCCAGCATTTT. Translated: CASSQGTGNQPQHF. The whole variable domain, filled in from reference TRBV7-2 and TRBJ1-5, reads GAGVSQSPSNKVTEKGKDVELRCDPISGHTALYWYRQSLGQGLEFLIYFQGNSAPDKSGLPSDRFSAERTGGSVSTLTIQRTQQEDSAVYLCASSQGTGNQPQHFGDGTRLSIL.

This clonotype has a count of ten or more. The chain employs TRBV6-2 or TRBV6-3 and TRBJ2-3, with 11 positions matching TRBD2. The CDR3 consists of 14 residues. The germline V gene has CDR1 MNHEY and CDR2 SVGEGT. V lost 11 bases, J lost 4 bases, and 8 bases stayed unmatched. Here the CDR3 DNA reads TGTGCCGGCTCACTAGCGGGAGTTTCAGATACGCAGTATTTT. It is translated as CAGSLAGVSDTQYF.

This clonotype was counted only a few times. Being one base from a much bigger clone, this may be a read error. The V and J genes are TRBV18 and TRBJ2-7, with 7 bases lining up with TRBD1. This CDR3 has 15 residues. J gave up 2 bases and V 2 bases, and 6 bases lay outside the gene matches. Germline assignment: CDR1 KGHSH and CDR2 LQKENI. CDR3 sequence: CASSPGVGGPYEQYF. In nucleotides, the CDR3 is TGTGCCAGCTCACCAGGGGTAGGGGGCCCCTACGAGCAGTACTTC.

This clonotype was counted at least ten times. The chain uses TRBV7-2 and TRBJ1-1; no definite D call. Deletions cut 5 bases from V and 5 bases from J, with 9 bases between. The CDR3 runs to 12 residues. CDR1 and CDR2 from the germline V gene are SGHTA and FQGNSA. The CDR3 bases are TGTGCCAGCAGCATCCTTGCTACTGAAGCTTTCTTT. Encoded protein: CASSILATEAFF.

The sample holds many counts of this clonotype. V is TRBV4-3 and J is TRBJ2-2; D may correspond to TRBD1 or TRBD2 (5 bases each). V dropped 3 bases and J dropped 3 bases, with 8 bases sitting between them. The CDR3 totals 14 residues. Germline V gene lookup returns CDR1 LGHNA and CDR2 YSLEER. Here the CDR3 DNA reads TGCGCCAGCAGCCACGGGGCCTACACCGGGGAGCTGTTTTTT. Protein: CASSHGAYTGELFF.

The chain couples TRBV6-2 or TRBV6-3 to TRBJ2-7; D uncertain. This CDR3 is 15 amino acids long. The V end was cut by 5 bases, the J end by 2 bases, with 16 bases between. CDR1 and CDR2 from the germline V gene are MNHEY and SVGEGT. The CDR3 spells CASSHRSTLTYEQYF. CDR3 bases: TGTGCCAGCAGTCATCGTAGCACCCTCACCTACGAGCAGTACTTC.

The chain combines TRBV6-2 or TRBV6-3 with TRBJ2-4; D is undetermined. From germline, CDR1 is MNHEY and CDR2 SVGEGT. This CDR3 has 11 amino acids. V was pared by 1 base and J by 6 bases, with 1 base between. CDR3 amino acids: CASSYLNIQYF. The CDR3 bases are TGTGCCAGCAGTTACTTAAACATTCAGTACTTC.

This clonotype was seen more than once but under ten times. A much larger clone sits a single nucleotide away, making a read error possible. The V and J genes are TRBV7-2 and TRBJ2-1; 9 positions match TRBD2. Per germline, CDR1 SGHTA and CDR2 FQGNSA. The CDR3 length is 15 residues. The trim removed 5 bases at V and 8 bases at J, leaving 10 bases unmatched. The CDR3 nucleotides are TGTACCAGCAGCCCGGTAGCGGGAGAGATAGATGAGCAGTTCTTC. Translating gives CTSSPVAGEIDEQFF.

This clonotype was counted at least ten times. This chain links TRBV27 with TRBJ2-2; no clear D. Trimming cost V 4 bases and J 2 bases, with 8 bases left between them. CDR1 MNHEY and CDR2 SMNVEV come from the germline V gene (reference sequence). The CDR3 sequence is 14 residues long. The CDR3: CASSSGSNTGELFF. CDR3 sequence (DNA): TGTGCCAGCAGTTCTGGCTCTAACACCGGGGAGCTGTTTTTT.

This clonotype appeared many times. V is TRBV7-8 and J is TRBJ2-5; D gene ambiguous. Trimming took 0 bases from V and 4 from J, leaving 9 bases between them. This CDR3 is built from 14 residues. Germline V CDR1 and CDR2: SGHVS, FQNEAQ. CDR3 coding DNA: TGTGCCAGCAGCTTAGCACGACTGGGAGAGACCCAGTACTTC. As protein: CASSLARLGETQYF.

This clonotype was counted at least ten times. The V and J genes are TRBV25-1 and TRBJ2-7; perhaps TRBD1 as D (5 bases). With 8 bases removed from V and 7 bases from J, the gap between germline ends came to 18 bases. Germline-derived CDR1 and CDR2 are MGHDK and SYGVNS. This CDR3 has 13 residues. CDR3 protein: CASRRQTFGEQYF. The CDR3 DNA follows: TGTGCCAGCCGACGACAGACCTTTGGGGAGCAGTACTTC.

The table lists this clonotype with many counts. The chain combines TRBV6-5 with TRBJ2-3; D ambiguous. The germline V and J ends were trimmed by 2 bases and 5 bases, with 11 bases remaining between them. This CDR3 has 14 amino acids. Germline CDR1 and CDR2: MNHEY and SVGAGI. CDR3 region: CASSYPSLVDTQYF. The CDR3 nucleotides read TGTGCCAGCAGTTACCCCTCCCTGGTAGATACGCAGTATTTT.

CDR3 sequence (DNA): TGTGCTAGTGGTTTGGTACTTTCGAATCCGGCCTACAATGAGCAGTTCTTC. Its translation is CASGLVLSNPAYNEQFF. V usage is TRBV12-5 and J usage is TRBJ2-1; no clear D. The CDR3 runs 17 residues. CDR1 is LGHNT, CDR2 FRNRAP, per germline. The V end lost 0 bases, the J end lost 2 bases, and 14 bases lay between the germline ends.

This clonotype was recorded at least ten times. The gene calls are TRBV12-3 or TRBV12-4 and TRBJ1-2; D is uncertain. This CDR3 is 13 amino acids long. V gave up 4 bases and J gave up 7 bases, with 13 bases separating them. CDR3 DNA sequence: TGTGCCAGCAGTTCAAATGAGATCGGTGGCTACACCTTC. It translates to CASSSNEIGGYTF.

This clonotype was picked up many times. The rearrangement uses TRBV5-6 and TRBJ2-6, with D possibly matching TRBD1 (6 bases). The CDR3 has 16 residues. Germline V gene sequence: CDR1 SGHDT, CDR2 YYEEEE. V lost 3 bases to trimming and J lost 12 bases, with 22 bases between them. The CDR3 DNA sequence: TGTGCCAGCAGCTCCCTCCAGAGACAGGTTACCCTCGTCCTGACTTTC. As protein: CASSSLQRQVTLVLTF.

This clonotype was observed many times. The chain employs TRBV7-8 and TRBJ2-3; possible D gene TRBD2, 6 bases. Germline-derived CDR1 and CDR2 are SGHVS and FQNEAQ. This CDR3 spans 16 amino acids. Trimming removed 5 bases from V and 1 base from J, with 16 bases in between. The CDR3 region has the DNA TGTGCCAGCAGCACCTGGGGGGTAGGGGGCACAGATACGCAGTATTTT. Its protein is CASSTWGVGGTDTQYF.

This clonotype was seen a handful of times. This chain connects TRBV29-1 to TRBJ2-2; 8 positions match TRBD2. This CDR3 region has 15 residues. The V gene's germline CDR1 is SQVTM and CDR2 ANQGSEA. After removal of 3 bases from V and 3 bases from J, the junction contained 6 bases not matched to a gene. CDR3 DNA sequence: TGCAGCGTTGAGGTCGGGGGGGCGGACACCGGGGAGCTGTTTTTT. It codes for CSVEVGGADTGELFF.

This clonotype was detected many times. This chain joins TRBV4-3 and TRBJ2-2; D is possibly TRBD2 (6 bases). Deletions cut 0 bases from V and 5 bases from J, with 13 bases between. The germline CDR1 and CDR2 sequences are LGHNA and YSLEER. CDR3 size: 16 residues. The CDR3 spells CASSQEPGDVTGELFF. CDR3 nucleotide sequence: TGCGCCAGCAGCCAAGAACCGGGAGACGTGACCGGGGAGCTGTTTTTT.

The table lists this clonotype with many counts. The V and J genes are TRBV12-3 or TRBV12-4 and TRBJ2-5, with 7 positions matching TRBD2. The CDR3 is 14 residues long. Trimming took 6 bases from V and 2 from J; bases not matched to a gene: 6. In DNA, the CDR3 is TGTGCCAGCAGGGCCGGGACTACGCAAGAGACCCAGTACTTC. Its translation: CASRAGTTQETQYF.

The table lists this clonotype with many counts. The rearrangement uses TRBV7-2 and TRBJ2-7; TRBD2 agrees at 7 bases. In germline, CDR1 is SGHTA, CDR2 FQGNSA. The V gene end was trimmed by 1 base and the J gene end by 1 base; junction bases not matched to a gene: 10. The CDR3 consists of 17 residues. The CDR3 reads CASSLVDILAASYEQYF. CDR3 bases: TGTGCCAGCAGCTTAGTTGATATTCTAGCGGCTTCCTACGAGCAGTACTTC.

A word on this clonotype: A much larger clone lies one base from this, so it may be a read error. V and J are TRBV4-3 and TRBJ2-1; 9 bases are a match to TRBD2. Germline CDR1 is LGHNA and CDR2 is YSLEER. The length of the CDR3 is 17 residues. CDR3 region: CTSSQEFYSGRVYEQFF. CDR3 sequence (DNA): TGCACCAGCAGCCAAGAGTTCTATAGCGGGAGAGTCTATGAGCAGTTCTTC.

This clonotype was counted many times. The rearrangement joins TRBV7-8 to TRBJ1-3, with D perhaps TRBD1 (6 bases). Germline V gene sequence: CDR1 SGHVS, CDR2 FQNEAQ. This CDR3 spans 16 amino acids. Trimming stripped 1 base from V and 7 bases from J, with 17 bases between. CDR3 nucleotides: TGTGCCAGCAGCTTAGGTACAGGGATCGGCCTTAACACCATATATTTT. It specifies CASSLGTGIGLNTIYF.

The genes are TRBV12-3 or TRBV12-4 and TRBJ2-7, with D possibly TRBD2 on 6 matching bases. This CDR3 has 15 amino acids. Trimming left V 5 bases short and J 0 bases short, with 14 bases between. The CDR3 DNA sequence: TGTGCCAGCAGTACAGGAGGGATTAGCTCCTACGAGCAGTACTTC. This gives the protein CASSTGGISSYEQYF.

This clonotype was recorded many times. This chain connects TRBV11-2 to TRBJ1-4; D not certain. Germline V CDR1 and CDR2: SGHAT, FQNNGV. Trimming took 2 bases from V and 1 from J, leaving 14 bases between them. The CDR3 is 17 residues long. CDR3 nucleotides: TGTGCCAGCAGCTTACTGGGTTGGAGTAAAACTAATGAAAAACTGTTTTTT. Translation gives CASSLLGWSKTNEKLFF. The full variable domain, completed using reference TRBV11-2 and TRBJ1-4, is EAGVAQSPRYKIIEKRQSVAFWCNPISGHATLYWYQQILGQGPKLLIQFQNNGVVDDSQLPKDRFSAERLKGVDSTLKIQPAKLEDSAVYLCASSLLGWSKTNEKLFFGSGTQLSVL.

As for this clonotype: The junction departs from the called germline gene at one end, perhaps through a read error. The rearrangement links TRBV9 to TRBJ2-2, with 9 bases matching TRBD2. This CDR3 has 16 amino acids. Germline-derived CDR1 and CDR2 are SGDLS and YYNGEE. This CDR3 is CASSVGLAGRTGVLFF. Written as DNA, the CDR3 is TGTGCCAGCAGCGTAGGGCTAGCGGGGCGCACCGGGGTGCTGTTTTTT.

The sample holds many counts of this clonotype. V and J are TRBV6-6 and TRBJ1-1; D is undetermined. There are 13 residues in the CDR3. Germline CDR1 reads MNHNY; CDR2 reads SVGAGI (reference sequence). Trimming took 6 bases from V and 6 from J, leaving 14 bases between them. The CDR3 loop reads CASSLHGISEAFF. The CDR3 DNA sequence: TGTGCCAGCAGCTTACACGGGATTTCTGAAGCTTTCTTT.

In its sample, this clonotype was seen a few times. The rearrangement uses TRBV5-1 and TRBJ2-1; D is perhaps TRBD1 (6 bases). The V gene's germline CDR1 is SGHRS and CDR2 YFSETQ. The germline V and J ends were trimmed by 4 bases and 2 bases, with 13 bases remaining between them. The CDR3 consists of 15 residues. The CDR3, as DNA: TGCGCCAGCAGCCAGGGGCAGGGACCCTACAATGAGCAGTTCTTC. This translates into CASSQGQGPYNEQFF.

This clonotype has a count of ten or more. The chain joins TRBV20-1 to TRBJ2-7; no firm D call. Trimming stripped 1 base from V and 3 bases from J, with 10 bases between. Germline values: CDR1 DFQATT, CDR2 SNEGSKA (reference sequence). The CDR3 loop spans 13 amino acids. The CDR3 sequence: CSARGPNDYEQYF. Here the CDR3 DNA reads TGCAGTGCTAGAGGACCCAACGACTACGAGCAGTACTTC.

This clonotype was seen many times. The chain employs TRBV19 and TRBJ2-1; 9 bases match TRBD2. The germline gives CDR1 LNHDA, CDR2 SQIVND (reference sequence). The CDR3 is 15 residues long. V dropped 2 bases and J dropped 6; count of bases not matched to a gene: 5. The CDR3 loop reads CASSIWLAGINEQFF. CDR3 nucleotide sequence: TGTGCCAGTAGTATATGGCTAGCGGGAATCAATGAGCAGTTCTTC. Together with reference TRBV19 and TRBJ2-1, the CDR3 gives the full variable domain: DGGITQSPKYLFRKEGQNVTLSCEQNLNHDAMYWYRQDPGQGLRLIYYSQIVNDFQKGDIAEGYSVSREKKESFPLTVTSAQKNPTAFYLCASSIWLAGINEQFFGPGTRLTVL.